This passage covers 12 T cell receptor beta chains from one sample sequenced in a study of blood T cell repertoires in COVID-19. Data came from immunoSEQ multiplex PCR; TCRdb stores just in-frame clones and leaves some out. This sample yields over 130,000 clones, of which about nine tenths are seen a single time; more than 25% belongs to the top ten. What was sequenced was peripheral blood. These receptors all stem from a human donor in a cohort sampled during active COVID-19.

The chain recombines TRBV2 with TRBJ2-3; maybe TRBD2 (6 bases). The CDR3 is 15 residues long. Germline lookup yields CDR1 SNHLY and CDR2 FYNNEI. Trimming took off 7 bases at V and 2 bases at J, with 16 bases between the two ends. For the CDR3, the DNA is TGTGCCAGCATTCGAATGCGGGATACCACAGATACGCAGTATTTT. Translated, it gives CASIRMRDTTDTQYF.

The chain links TRBV6-5 to TRBJ1-2; D is possibly TRBD1 (5 bases). The CDR3 spans 16 residues. The V end lost 0 bases, the J end lost 1 base, and 12 bases lay between the germline ends. The germline gives CDR1 MNHEY, CDR2 SVGAGI. The CDR3 spells CASSYSPAGFNYGYTF. The CDR3, as DNA: TGTGCCAGCAGTTACTCGCCGGCAGGGTTTAACTATGGCTACACCTTC.

The J gene is TRBJ2-1, the V gene TRBV5-1; 7 nucleotides line up with TRBD2. Germline V gene sequence: CDR1 SGHRS, CDR2 YFSETQ. J lost 3 bases, V lost 4 bases, and 7 bases had no gene match. This CDR3 region has 15 residues. The CDR3 here is CASSGERGGYNEQFF. CDR3 coding DNA: TGCGCCAGCAGCGGCGAGCGGGGAGGCTACAATGAGCAGTTCTTC.

The CDR3 DNA follows: TGCGCCAGCAGCTTGGGATCCTCGGAGACTGAAAAACTGTTTTTT. Translated, it gives CASSLGSSETEKLFF. V usage is TRBV5-1 and J usage is TRBJ1-4; D uncertain. Germline V gene sequence: CDR1 SGHRS, CDR2 YFSETQ. V was shortened by 0 bases and J by 7 bases, with 13 bases between the two germline ends. The CDR3 consists of 15 residues.

V is TRBV5-1 and J is TRBJ2-7, with D uncertain. CDR3 length equals 14 residues. Trimming left V 2 bases short and J 3 bases short, with 12 bases between. Germline V gene data show CDR1 as SGHRS and CDR2 as YFSETQ. The CDR3 nucleotides read TGCGCCAGCAGCTTACAGAACTCTAACTACGAGCAGTACTTC. Its protein is CASSLQNSNYEQYF.

The V call is TRBV7-2, the J call TRBJ1-4; D is unresolved. Germline V gives CDR1 SGHTA, CDR2 FQGNSA. The CDR3 runs 13 residues. Trimming cost V 6 bases and J 3 bases, with 8 bases left between them. The CDR3 nucleotides read TGTGCCAGCAGACCAGGCCCTAATGAAAAACTGTTTTTT. Translating gives CASRPGPNEKLFF.

The CDR3 loop is CASSALGGRTNSLTDTQYF. The CDR3 DNA reads as TGTGCCAGCAGCGCCTTGGGGGGAAGAACTAATAGCCTTACAGATACGCAGTATTTT. The rearrangement links TRBV9 to TRBJ2-3; tentatively, D is TRBD2 (6 bases). Trimming left V 3 bases short and J 3 bases short, with 26 bases between. CDR3 length: 19 residues. Germline V gives CDR1 SGDLS, CDR2 YYNGEE.

The chain carries TRBV3-1 (or the pseudogene TRBV3-2) and TRBJ2-3; D might be TRBD1 (6 bases). V lost 4 bases, J lost 2 bases, and 10 bases lay in between. The CDR3 length is 14 residues. CDR1 LGHDT and CDR2 YNNKEL come from the germline V gene (reference sequence). Here the CDR3 DNA reads TGTGCCAGCAGCCGAACAGGGACCACAGATACGCAGTATTTT. It translates to CASSRTGTTDTQYF.

This clone has just one count. The chain employs TRBV6-5 and TRBJ1-2, with D perhaps matching TRBD1 (5 bases). V was shortened by 11 bases and J by 6 bases, with 22 bases between the two germline ends. This CDR3 has 14 amino acids. Germline V gene lookup returns CDR1 MNHEY and CDR2 SVGAGI. The CDR3 loop reads CAGGGSFFWDGYTF. The CDR3 nucleotides read TGTGCCGGTGGGGGGAGCTTTTTTTGGGATGGCTACACCTTC.

This clone was detected only a few times. The chain uses TRBV10-3 and TRBJ2-1, with D possibly being TRBD1 (6 bases). Germline V gives CDR1 ENHRY, CDR2 SYGVKD. V dropped 4 bases and J dropped 1 base, with 14 bases sitting between them. The CDR3 length is 16 residues. The CDR3 loop is CAISGTRGLSYNEQFF. The CDR3 bases are TGTGCCATCAGTGGAACCAGGGGTCTTTCCTACAATGAGCAGTTCTTC.

The chain recombines TRBV30 with TRBJ2-4, with D possibly TRBD1 on 5 matching bases. Trimming stripped 2 bases from V and 7 bases from J, with 18 bases between. The V gene's germline CDR1 is GTSNPN and CDR2 SVGIG (reference sequence). The CDR3 covers 15 residues. As DNA, the CDR3 is TGTGCCTGGAGTCCCCTGGGGCGCGCAGGGAACATTCAGTACTTC. This sequence encodes CAWSPLGRAGNIQYF.

The chain carries TRBV5-5 and TRBJ1-1; D is unresolved. The CDR3 is 15 residues long. Trimming shortened V by 3 bases and J by 0 bases, and 12 bases separated the two germline ends. Germline V gives CDR1 SGHKS, CDR2 YYEKEE (reference sequence). CDR3 protein: CASSSNPTLNTEAFF. In DNA, the CDR3 is TGTGCCAGCAGCTCCAACCCTACTCTGAACACTGAAGCTTTCTTT.